This T cell receptor beta chain appears in the sequencing data of a study of blood T cells in healthy people across ages. About the study: Roughly one uniquely barcoded beta molecule per two T cells was captured. Study observations and caveats: From one million sequenced T cells, diversity estimates were lower bounds. Measured against age, TCR beta diversity per million T cells decreased in a roughly linear manner.

The length of the CDR3 is 19 residues. CDR1 is SGHAT and CDR2 is FQNNGV in the germline V gene. V was pared by 5 bases and J by 3 bases, with 20 bases of the junction left unmatched. Details on this clonotype: The antigen is undetermined.

Each donor gave roughly 9.8 milliliters of peripheral blood. Next came a second PCR, run for roughly 6 to 11 cycles, which used a sample-barcoded 5' primer along with a J-beta primer mix. One entry per CDR3 protein, called by TCRdb with MiXCR from the 5' RACE reads. The sample yields fewer than 2 million distinct CDR3 sequences, about two fifths seen once. J is TRBJ2-5 and V is TRBV11-2, with 8 nucleotides matching TRBD1. The sample taken for sequencing was blood. The receptor was derived from a human donor in good health. CDR3 nucleotides: TGTGCCAGCAGCCTTACCTATCCAGGGGGCTGGAGAGGAGAAGAGACCCAGTACTTC. This codes for CASSLTYPGGWRGEETQYF.